This entry concerns a single T cell receptor (beta chain). Its antigen remains unknown. Primers included in the PCR were 60 Vbeta and 13 Jbeta primers. Clones were sequenced by immunoSEQ multiplex PCR, and TCRdb holds only the in-frame ones, with some missing. The sample holds some 140,000 clones, about 80% seen once. V was clipped by 6 bases and J by 7 bases, with 18 bases between them. Germline-derived CDR1 and CDR2 are SNHLY and FYNNEI. There are 15 residues in the CDR3. This specimen comes from a study of cytomegalovirus exposure and HLA in healthy donors. Findings and caveats of the study: There were some V segments, including TRBV6-2 and TRBV6-3, excluded as indistinguishable.

Sequencing was carried out using PBMCs. This TCR was sampled from a man aged 25 to 40 in good health and CMV-seropositive. V is TRBV2 and J is TRBJ1-4, with D uncertain. DNA of the CDR3: TGTGCCAGCAGAATCATGGGAGAGGCGGCTGAAAAACTGTTTTTT. Amino acids: CASRIMGEAAEKLFF.